Each of the 10 T cell receptor beta chains below was sequenced from the same sample in a study of cytomegalovirus exposure and HLA in healthy donors. Primers: 60 Vbeta forward and 13 Jbeta reverse. Using immunoSEQ multiplex PCR, the repertoire was profiled, and TCRdb retains in-frame clones only, with some absent. The profile covers about 100,000 clones, with roughly four fifths appearing a single time and 13% to 15% taken by the ten largest. The sequenced sample consisted of PBMCs. The receptors shown here come from a male donor in good health and CMV-seropositive.

V is TRBV10-3 and J is TRBJ1-1, with a tentative D call TRBD1 (5 bases). Trimming cost V 1 base and J 7 bases, with 13 bases left between them. The CDR3 consists of 14 residues. Germline V lookup: CDR1 ENHRY, CDR2 SYGVKD. CDR3 nucleotide sequence: TGTGCCATCAGTGAGTTAACAGGCCAGCGTGAAGCTTTCTTT. Translation: CAISELTGQREAFF.

The chain recombines TRBV7-9 with TRBJ2-7; D is uncertain. The CDR3 has 14 amino acids. CDR1 SEHNR and CDR2 FQNEAQ come from the germline V gene (reference sequence). Trimming left V 1 base short and J 1 base short, with 8 bases between. The CDR3: CASSLGQVSYEQYF. The CDR3 DNA sequence: TGTGCCAGCAGCTTAGGTCAGGTATCCTACGAGCAGTACTTC.

In DNA, the CDR3 is TGTGCCAGCTCACCGACAGGGCTGGGGGATTCACCCCTCCACTTT. Translating it yields CASSPTGLGDSPLHF. The rearrangement links TRBV18 to TRBJ1-6; 7 nucleotides align to TRBD1. This CDR3 comprises 15 residues. The J segment lost 8 bases and the V segment lost 3 bases, leaving 7 bases of the junction unmatched. In germline, CDR1 is KGHSH, CDR2 LQKENI.

The chain has TRBV4-3 and TRBJ1-6; D gene uncertain. The CDR3 runs 14 residues. The germline gives CDR1 LGHNA, CDR2 YSLEER. The V gene lost 6 bases and the J gene lost 5 bases, with 11 bases spanning the gap. Here the CDR3 DNA reads TGCGCCAGCAGGTCTGGAGGAAATAATTCACCCCTCCACTTT. Its translation is CASRSGGNNSPLHF.

This sequence joins TRBV7-2 and TRBJ2-5, with D perhaps matching TRBD1 (7 bases). The V and J ends lost 1 base and 5 bases respectively, with 17 bases between them. The CDR3 is made up of 16 amino acids. Germline CDR1 and CDR2: SGHTA and FQGNSA. CDR3 DNA: TGTGCCAGCAGCTTAGTTACGGCAGGGGGGTGGGAGACCCAGTACTTC. As protein: CASSLVTAGGWETQYF.

V is TRBV5-1 and J is TRBJ1-1; 7 positions agree with TRBD1. The CDR3 is 14 amino acids. With 4 bases clipped from V and 3 bases from J, the junction kept 6 bases outside the gene matches. CDR1 and CDR2 from the germline V gene are SGHRS and YFSETQ. The CDR3 DNA reads as TGCGCCAGCAGCAAGACAGGGCTTCACACTGAAGCTTTCTTT. Its protein is CASSKTGLHTEAFF.

The chain couples TRBV11-2 to TRBJ2-7; TRBD1 matches 7 bases. This CDR3 has 17 amino acids. V trimming: 3 bases; J trimming: 0 bases; junction bases outside the gene matches: 11. Germline V CDR1 and CDR2: SGHAT, FQNNGV. The CDR3 protein is CASSFHTPGQRSYEQYF. CDR3 DNA: TGTGCCAGCAGCTTTCATACTCCGGGACAGCGCTCCTACGAGCAGTACTTC.

This sequence joins TRBV6-4 and TRBJ2-1, with TRBD2 identical over 9 bases. The trim removed 2 bases at V and 9 bases at J, leaving 11 bases unmatched. This CDR3 spans 16 amino acids. Germline CDR1 and CDR2: MRHNA and SNTAGT. DNA for the CDR3: TGTGCCAGCAGTGACGGGTTAGCGGGGGACATCGGTGAGCAGTTCTTC. Amino acids: CASSDGLAGDIGEQFF.

This clone has just a few counts. In DNA form, the CDR3 reads TGTGCCAGCAGTTACGGAATGCAGGCTAATGAAAAACTGTTTTTT. Translated, it gives CASSYGMQANEKLFF. This chain uses TRBV6-5 with TRBJ1-4; D is uncertain. V was pared by 2 bases and J by 3 bases, with 10 bases between. The CDR3 runs 15 residues. CDR1 is MNHEY and CDR2 is SVGAGI in the germline V gene.

The chain recombines TRBV7-6 with TRBJ2-5, with a weak D call TRBD1 (5 bases). Per the germline V gene, CDR1 is SGHVS and CDR2 is FNYEAQ. V was cut by 5 bases and J by 5 bases, with 18 bases left in between. The length of the CDR3 is 15 residues. Here the CDR3 DNA reads TGTGCCAGCAGCGCGGACATCCCCTCGGGCGAGACCCAGTACTTC. It is translated as CASSADIPSGETQYF.